This is a list of T cell receptor beta chains from one sample in a study of early T cells in non-severe SARS-CoV-2 infection. TCRdb reprocessed the 5' RACE reads via MiXCR and lists one record per CDR3 protein. The sample shows more than 35,000 distinct CDR3 sequences, about 5.3% of them seen only once. The source material was whole blood. These receptors were collected from an adult who was a healthcare worker with PCR-confirmed SARS-CoV-2 infection or an uninfected control (not recorded which). Each CDR3 is given with its conserved first and last residue. D genes are given only for firm matches. Only part of the rows carry a size: once, few, many, or a class if the clone is expanded.

J gene: TRBJ1-2
clone size: many
V gene: TRBV6-2/TRBV6-3
D gene: NA
CDR3 protein: CASGEGRNYGYTF
CDR3 DNA: TGTGCCAGCGGCGAGGGGAGGAACTATGGCTACACCTTC

J gene: TRBJ2-1
clone size: many
V gene: TRBV6-2/TRBV6-3
D gene: TRBD2
CDR3 protein: CASSYVPSGGADEQFF
CDR3 DNA: TGTGCCAGCAGTTACGTTCCTAGCGGGGGGGCCGATGAGCAGTTCTTC

J gene: TRBJ2-1
clone size: many
V gene: TRBV2
D gene: NA
CDR3 protein: CASSRDLYNEQFF
CDR3 DNA: TGTGCCAGCAGCCGGGACCTTTACAATGAGCAGTTCTTC

J gene: TRBJ1-2
clone size: NA
V gene: TRBV28
D gene: NA
CDR3 protein: CASSQVVRSYGYTF
CDR3 DNA: TGTGCCAGCTCCCAGGTGGTCAGGAGCTATGGCTACACCTTC

J gene: TRBJ1-2
clone size: many
V gene: TRBV6-2/TRBV6-3
D gene: NA
CDR3 protein: CASTDGAFYGYTF
CDR3 DNA: TGTGCCAGCACGGACGGGGCCTTCTATGGCTACACCTTC

J gene: TRBJ2-1
clone size: many
V gene: TRBV30
D gene: NA
CDR3 protein: CAWSANSNEQFF
CDR3 DNA: TGTGCCTGGAGTGCGAATAGCAATGAGCAGTTCTTC

J gene: TRBJ2-3
clone size: many
V gene: TRBV7-2
D gene: TRBD2
CDR3 protein: CASSSPARLAATSTDTQYF
CDR3 DNA: TGTGCCAGCAGCTCCCCTGCCCGACTAGCAGCTACTAGCACAGATACGCAGTATTTT

J gene: TRBJ1-2
clone size: many
V gene: TRBV15
D gene: NA
CDR3 protein: CATSRANGYGYTF
CDR3 DNA: TGTGCCACCAGCAGGGCGAACGGCTATGGCTACACCTTC

J gene: TRBJ2-6
clone size: NA
V gene: TRBV12-3/TRBV12-4
D gene: NA
CDR3 protein: CASTRGGANVLTF
CDR3 DNA: TGTGCCAGCACCCGGGGAGGGGCCAACGTCCTGACTTTC

J gene: TRBJ2-5
clone size: many
V gene: TRBV29-1
D gene: TRBD2
CDR3 protein: CSVRGGYQETQYF
CDR3 DNA: TGCAGCGTGCGCGGGGGGTACCAAGAGACCCAGTACTTC

J gene: TRBJ2-7
clone size: many
V gene: TRBV6-5
D gene: TRBD1
CDR3 protein: CASSYSPPFGTGLYEQYF
CDR3 DNA: TGTGCCAGCAGTTACTCACCTCCATTCGGGACAGGGTTATACGAGCAGTACTTC

J gene: TRBJ2-3
clone size: many
V gene: TRBV6-2/TRBV6-3
D gene: TRBD2
CDR3 protein: CASSLPRGLAGTTDTQYF
CDR3 DNA: TGTGCCAGCAGTTTACCTCGAGGACTAGCGGGGACTACAGATACGCAGTATTTT

J gene: TRBJ1-2
clone size: NA
V gene: TRBV27
D gene: NA
CDR3 protein: CASSLSYGRHTYGYTF
CDR3 DNA: TGTGCCAGCAGTTTATCTTACGGGAGGCATACGTATGGCTACACCTTC

J gene: TRBJ2-1
clone size: many
V gene: TRBV11-2
D gene: NA
CDR3 protein: CASNSGTPPDEQFF
CDR3 DNA: TGTGCCAGCAACTCCGGGACTCCCCCCGATGAGCAGTTCTTC

J gene: TRBJ1-2
clone size: many
V gene: TRBV12-3/TRBV12-4
D gene: NA
CDR3 protein: CASSSRLYGYTF
CDR3 DNA: TGTGCCAGCAGTTCTCGGCTCTATGGCTACACCTTC

J gene: TRBJ2-7
clone size: many
V gene: TRBV20-1
D gene: TRBD2
CDR3 protein: CSARGLAAGGTRQYF
CDR3 DNA: TGCAGTGCTAGAGGGTTGGCAGCGGGGGGAACGCGGCAGTACTTC

J gene: TRBJ2-3
clone size: many
V gene: TRBV5-4
D gene: NA
CDR3 protein: CASRPREAAPTTDTQYF
CDR3 DNA: TGTGCCAGCAGACCCCGAGAAGCGGCTCCGACCACAGATACGCAGTATTTT

J gene: TRBJ1-6
clone size: many
V gene: TRBV7-2
D gene: NA
CDR3 protein: CASSYLGGARDSPLHF
CDR3 DNA: TGTGCCAGCAGCTATTTAGGCGGGGCCAGGGATTCACCCCTCCACTTT

J gene: TRBJ2-7
clone size: NA
V gene: TRBV19
D gene: NA
CDR3 protein: CASSRDRYPWKQYF
CDR3 DNA: TGTGCCAGTAGTAGAGACAGGTATCCATGGAAGCAGTACTTC

J gene: TRBJ1-1
clone size: many
V gene: TRBV20-1
D gene: TRBD1
CDR3 protein: CSAKRGRDTEAFF
CDR3 DNA: TGCAGTGCTAAAAGGGGGCGCGACACTGAAGCTTTCTTT

J gene: TRBJ2-1
clone size: many
V gene: TRBV7-8
D gene: TRBD2
CDR3 protein: CASSLASGINNEQFF
CDR3 DNA: TGTGCCAGCAGCTTAGCTAGCGGGATAAACAATGAGCAGTTCTTC

J gene: TRBJ2-3
clone size: few
V gene: TRBV29-1
D gene: NA
CDR3 protein: CSVVGNWGSDTQYF
CDR3 DNA: TGCAGCGTTGTCGGTAATTGGGGGTCAGATACGCAGTATTTT

J gene: TRBJ2-7
clone size: few
V gene: TRBV4-3
D gene: NA
CDR3 protein: CASSRGRGGYEQYF
CDR3 DNA: TGCGCCAGCAGCCGAGGCAGGGGAGGCTACGAGCAGTACTTC

J gene: TRBJ1-2
clone size: many
V gene: TRBV20-1
D gene: NA
CDR3 protein: CSGRPSNYGYTF
CDR3 DNA: TGCAGTGGCAGACCCTCTAACTATGGCTACACCTTC

J gene: TRBJ1-3
clone size: many
V gene: TRBV4-3
D gene: NA
CDR3 protein: CASSKQLSGNTIYF
CDR3 DNA: TGCGCCAGCAGCAAACAGCTTTCTGGAAACACCATATATTTT

J gene: TRBJ2-3
clone size: NA
V gene: TRBV6-2/TRBV6-3
D gene: NA
CDR3 protein: CASSYRQLRDTQYF
CDR3 DNA: TGTGCCAGCAGTTACCGGCAATTGAGAGATACGCAGTATTTT

J gene: TRBJ2-5
clone size: few
V gene: TRBV12-3/TRBV12-4
D gene: TRBD1
CDR3 protein: CASSQTGGGRAQYF
CDR3 DNA: TGTGCCAGCAGTCAAACAGGGGGTGGTAGGGCCCAGTACTTC

J gene: TRBJ2-3
clone size: NA
V gene: TRBV29-1
D gene: NA
CDR3 protein: CSARLSTDTQYF
CDR3 DNA: TGCAGCGCTAGACTTAGCACAGATACGCAGTATTTT

J gene: TRBJ1-2
clone size: many
V gene: TRBV2
D gene: NA
CDR3 protein: CASSASGYGYTF
CDR3 DNA: TGTGCCAGCAGTGCTTCAGGGTATGGCTACACCTTC

J gene: TRBJ1-1
clone size: many
V gene: TRBV2
D gene: TRBD1
CDR3 protein: CASSGDRTYNTEAFF
CDR3 DNA: TGTGCCAGCAGTGGGGACAGAACTTATAACACTGAAGCTTTCTTT

J gene: TRBJ2-5
clone size: NA
V gene: TRBV10-3
D gene: TRBD2
CDR3 protein: CAISVQRGAPPTQYF
CDR3 DNA: TGTGCCATCAGTGTTCAGCGGGGGGCCCCGCCGACCCAGTACTTC

J gene: TRBJ2-1
clone size: NA
V gene: TRBV2
D gene: NA
CDR3 protein: CASSEASPLYNEQFF
CDR3 DNA: TGTGCCAGCAGTGAAGCAAGCCCCCTCTACAATGAGCAGTTCTTC

J gene: TRBJ2-5
clone size: many
V gene: TRBV7-6
D gene: NA
CDR3 protein: CASSFQETQYF
CDR3 DNA: TGTGCCAGCAGCTTCCAAGAGACCCAGTACTTC

J gene: TRBJ2-1
clone size: few
V gene: TRBV12-3/TRBV12-4
D gene: NA
CDR3 protein: CASSLRGTQNEQFF
CDR3 DNA: TGTGCCAGCAGTTTAAGGGGGACTCAAAATGAGCAGTTCTTC

J gene: TRBJ1-4
clone size: NA
V gene: TRBV11-2
D gene: NA
CDR3 protein: CASRQIDGNNEKLFF
CDR3 DNA: TGTGCCAGCAGGCAGATCGACGGGAATAATGAAAAACTGTTTTTT

J gene: TRBJ2-7
clone size: few
V gene: TRBV10-2
D gene: NA
CDR3 protein: CASRPPRTRDYEQYF
CDR3 DNA: TGCGCCAGCAGGCCCCCCCGGACAAGGGACTACGAGCAGTACTTC

J gene: TRBJ1-1
clone size: NA
V gene: TRBV12-3/TRBV12-4
D gene: NA
CDR3 protein: CASSSPRRGDTEAFF
CDR3 DNA: TGTGCCAGCAGTTCCCCCCGGCGGGGAGACACTGAAGCTTTCTTT

J gene: TRBJ2-6
clone size: many
V gene: TRBV12-3/TRBV12-4
D gene: NA
CDR3 protein: CASSPPFGGGAGANVLTF
CDR3 DNA: TGTGCCAGCAGTCCCCCCTTTGGAGGGGGGGCTGGGGCCAACGTCCTGACTTTC

J gene: TRBJ2-1
clone size: NA
V gene: TRBV12-3/TRBV12-4
D gene: NA
CDR3 protein: CASSPPLGSYNEQFF
CDR3 DNA: TGTGCCAGCAGTCCCCCCCTAGGCTCCTACAATGAGCAGTTCTTC

J gene: TRBJ1-1
clone size: few
V gene: TRBV6-1
D gene: NA
CDR3 protein: CASSEVNRAEAFF
CDR3 DNA: TGTGCCAGCAGTGAAGTAAACAGGGCTGAAGCTTTCTTT

J gene: TRBJ1-1
clone size: many
V gene: TRBV3-1
D gene: NA
CDR3 protein: CASSQYTNTEAFF
CDR3 DNA: TGTGCCAGCAGCCAATACACGAACACTGAAGCTTTCTTT

J gene: TRBJ2-1
clone size: many
V gene: TRBV24-1
D gene: NA
CDR3 protein: CATSAMDSSYNEQFF
CDR3 DNA: TGTGCCACCAGTGCCATGGACAGCTCCTACAATGAGCAGTTCTTC

J gene: TRBJ1-1
clone size: many
V gene: TRBV12-3/TRBV12-4
D gene: NA
CDR3 protein: CASTQGENTEAFF
CDR3 DNA: TGTGCCAGCACTCAGGGTGAGAACACTGAAGCTTTCTTT

J gene: TRBJ2-1
clone size: NA
V gene: TRBV27
D gene: TRBD1
CDR3 protein: CASSPTGGSYNEQFF
CDR3 DNA: TGTGCCAGCAGCCCTACAGGGGGGTCCTACAATGAGCAGTTCTTC

J gene: TRBJ1-5
clone size: many
V gene: TRBV20-1
D gene: TRBD1
CDR3 protein: CSARGTGSNQPQHF
CDR3 DNA: TGCAGTGCGAGGGGGACAGGGAGCAATCAGCCCCAGCATTTT